This T cell receptor (beta chain) was recorded in a study of Graves' ophthalmopathy and Graves' hyperthyroidism. Turning to the study itself: Samples of peripheral blood were obtained at initial diagnosis, prior to treatment of any kind.

Whole-study results and caveats: Among expanded thyroid clonotypes above 0.001 frequency, most also occurred in blood.

Ten or more counts support this clonotype. Its antigen is not known. Amplification from RNA transcripts yielded the TCR beta CDR3 regions. In the first round, RT-PCR was carried out with HTBI primers, and a multiplex PCR formed the second round. A single record per CDR3 protein comes from TCRdb applying MiXCR to the multiplex PCR reads. The data show some 210,000 distinct CDR3 sequences, under 30% seen once. Among the exclusions were patients with other autoimmune diseases, uncontrolled infections, pregnancy or lactation. Between the trimmed V and J ends, which lost 3 bases and 0 bases, there was a span of 9 bases. The CDR3 has 14 residues.

The rearrangement links TRBV12-3 or TRBV12-4 to TRBJ2-7, with D hard to call. The receptor comes from a man aged 50-60 years with Graves' ophthalmopathy. The sample comprised peripheral blood. CDR3: CASSLVADSYEQYF. The CDR3 bases are TGTGCCAGCAGTTTGGTGGCAGACTCCTACGAGCAGTACTTC.